The clone carrying this T cell receptor beta chain came up a few times. This specimen comes from a study of T-cell reconstitution after alpha-beta-depleted transplantation in children. Per the germline V gene, CDR1 is SGHAT and CDR2 is FQDESV (reference sequence). The J segment lost 4 bases and the V segment lost 5 bases, leaving 9 bases of the junction unmatched. There are 16 residues in the CDR3. The authors prepared the TCRbeta library with unique molecular identifiers. A single record per CDR3 protein comes from TCRdb applying MiXCR to the PCR reads. Among almost 400,000 distinct CDR3 sequences listed, roughly 20% were seen once.

This clonotype was sampled from a human donor who donated a stem cell graft to a child with acute myeloid leukemia. This sequence joins TRBV11-1 and TRBJ1-2; 11 positions match TRBD1. The sample here was PBMCs from the stem cell graft donor, taken from the stem cell graft. The CDR3 nucleotides are TGTGCCAGCAGCCACGGACAGGGGGCATCGGGCTATGGCTACACCTTC. It yields the protein CASSHGQGASGYGYTF.